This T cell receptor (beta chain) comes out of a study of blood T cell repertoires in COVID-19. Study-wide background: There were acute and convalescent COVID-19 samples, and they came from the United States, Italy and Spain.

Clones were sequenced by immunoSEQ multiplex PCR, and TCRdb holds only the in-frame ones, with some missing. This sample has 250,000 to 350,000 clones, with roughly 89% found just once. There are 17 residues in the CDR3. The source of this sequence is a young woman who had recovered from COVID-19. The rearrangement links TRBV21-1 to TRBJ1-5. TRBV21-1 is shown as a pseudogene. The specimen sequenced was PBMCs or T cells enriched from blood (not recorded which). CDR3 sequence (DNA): TGTGCCAGCAGCAAACTTCTAAAAAGCCGGACTAATCAGCCCCAGCATTTT. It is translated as CASSKLLKSRTNQPQHF.